The T cell receptor (beta chain) described here comes from a study of blood T cells in healthy people across ages. Notes on the study in general: It was held that the diversity estimates obtained from one million T cells were underestimates.

Combining a sample-barcoded 5' primer with a J-beta primer mix, a second PCR ran for roughly 7 to 12 cycles. In TCRdb, the 5' RACE reads were re-called with MiXCR into one record per CDR3 protein. Of about 780,000 distinct CDR3 sequences listed, 20% to 30% are singletons. The CDR3 is 15 residues long. The germline gives CDR1 LGHNA, CDR2 YNFKEQ. V was cut by 2 bases and J by 3 bases, with 11 bases left in between. This clonotype was counted between two and nine times. Its matching antigen is unknown. These data were also filed under a second study, of T cells of mothers and their children.

The genes are TRBV4-2 and TRBJ1-5, with D maybe TRBD1 (5 bases). The TCR sequence derives from a boy younger than 18 in good health. The sequenced sample was blood. The CDR3 protein is CASSQRKGNNQPQHF. The CDR3 nucleotides read TGTGCCAGCAGCCAACGCAAGGGGAACAATCAGCCCCAGCATTTT.